This note documents a single TCR beta chain sequence. No cognate antigen has been identified for it. Per-base qualities were not stored, and no clone one base away is much larger. The sample is drawn from a study of T-cell memory formation after mild COVID-19 (TCRdb year 2021). Concerning the study at large: TCR sequence clusters from the two donors were found to be largely donor specific. The cohort comprised two young, previously healthy adult volunteers, one female and one male. In a couple of donors, T-cell clones that expanded and contracted after mild COVID-19 were tracked by sequencing TCRalpha and TCRbeta repertoires over time.

PBMCs were isolated by Ficoll-Paque density gradient centrifugation. The reads were generated on an Illumina NovaSeq 6000. TCRalpha and TCRbeta cDNA libraries were constructed by 5'RACE with constant-segment primers, with sample barcodes and unique molecular identifiers being introduced. RNA was extracted from every sample with Trizol reagent. Libraries were amplified in two PCR steps, with a second sample barcode and Illumina TruSeq adapters added in the second step. Sequencing of the libraries was done on an Illumina NovaSeq, producing 2 x 150 bp paired-end reads. The paper's data handling went like this. The reads were demultiplexed and collapsed into UMI-guided consensus sequences using migec v1.2.7. With mixcr v2.1.11, UMI consensuses were aligned to TRA and TRB V and J templates and assembled into clonotypes. Clonotypes were classified as expanded or contracted when called significant by both edgeR and NoisET, with noise models trained on biological replicates. For edgeR calls, a false discovery rate-adjusted p below 0.01 and a log2 fold-change threshold of 1 were applied. As an exploratory analysis of dynamics, max-normalized trajectories of the 1000 most abundant clonotypes were examined with PCA combined with hierarchical clustering. Each responding clone was given a CD4 or CD8 phenotype based on the CD4+ and CD8+ repertoires, which had been sequenced separately. Using fastp trimming at Q25 and MiXCR clonotype assembly, TCRdb reanalyzed the public sequencing data and kept in-frame beta chains. Rows are unified per CDR3 protein, each entry keeping the most common DNA and genes. TCRdb, rather than the study authors, made the V and J calls. The sample records 470,000 or so distinct CDR3 sequences, around a quarter of which are singletons. Around 12% of the sample is in the top ten clones.

CDR3 length: 15 amino acids, cysteine to phenylalanine. CDR3 DNA is the only sequence kept; it has 45 bases, read in frame from the first base. Taken from the germline V gene, the CDR1 and CDR2 loops are SGDLS and YYNGEE. V is pruned by 3 bases and J by 3 bases, leaving 7 bases of the junction without a gene match. Study-level results and caveats: Only a couple of mild cases were covered by the study, and larger cohorts that include severe cases with pre-infection samples were considered necessary. Some responding clones were detected in pre-infection memory, which suggested that pre-existing cross-reactive memory T cells had joined the SARS-CoV-2 response. Clones contracting from day 15 to 85 had balanced CD4/CD8 phenotypes, while a second wave expanding from day 15 to 37 was biased towards CD4+. The second-wave clones that peaked on day 37 were not confirmed to be SARS-CoV-2 specific. Contracting CD4+ clones appeared mostly in the CM and EM memory subsets, whereas CD8+ clones were enriched in EMRA.

This clonotype was sampled from an adult woman who had mild COVID-19 (a few samples of this study predate the infection). The sample titles of this study are shuffled in the database, so cell type and time point are left out; the donor was told from shared clones. The receptor chain draws on TRBV9 and TRBJ2-7, with 9 middle bases fitting TRBD1. Sequencing was performed on PBMCs or a T cell subset sorted from them (not recorded which). The CDR3 loop reads CASSAGTGPDYEQYF. The base sequence is TGTGCCAGCAGCGCGGGGACAGGGCCAGACTACGAGCAGTACTTC.